Reported below is one T cell receptor (beta chain). Its antigen is unknown. The J segment lost 4 bases and the V segment lost 2 bases, leaving 5 bases of the junction unmatched. There are 15 residues in the CDR3. In germline, CDR1 is MGHRA, CDR2 YSYEKL. PCR employed 60 Vbeta and 13 Jbeta primers. TCRdb's table, derived via immunoSEQ multiplex PCR, lists solely in-frame clones and lacks some. The data include some 110,000 clones; the top ten clones carry 3% to 4.5%. The data stem from a study of cytomegalovirus exposure and HLA in healthy donors. The study, taken as a whole, reports: By HLA locus, TCR association rates varied in a later analysis, with DRB1 showing the most and HLA-C the fewest. In an earlier analysis, about 87% or about 30%: the productive usage of most TCR beta V segments.

This TCR came from a man aged 25 to 45 in good health and CMV-seronegative. The chain is built from TRBV4-1 and TRBJ2-3; TRBD2 matches 8 bases. Sequenced sample: PBMCs. The CDR3 bases are TGCGCCAGCAGCCAACGGCGGGGGGACGCAGATACGCAGTATTTT. Protein: CASSQRRGDADTQYF.